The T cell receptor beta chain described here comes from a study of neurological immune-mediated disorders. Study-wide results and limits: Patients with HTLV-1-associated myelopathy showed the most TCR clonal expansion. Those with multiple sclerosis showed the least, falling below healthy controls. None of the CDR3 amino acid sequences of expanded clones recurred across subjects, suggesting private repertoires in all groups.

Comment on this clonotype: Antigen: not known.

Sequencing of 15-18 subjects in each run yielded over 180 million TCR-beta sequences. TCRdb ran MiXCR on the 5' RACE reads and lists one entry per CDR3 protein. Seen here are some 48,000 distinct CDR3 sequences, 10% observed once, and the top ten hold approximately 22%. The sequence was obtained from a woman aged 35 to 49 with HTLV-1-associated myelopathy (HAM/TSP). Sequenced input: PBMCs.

CDR3 DNA sequence: TGTGCCAGCAGTTACTCGAGTACTAGCGGGGGGGCCGCCAAAAACATTCAGTACTTC. It is translated as CASSYSSTSGGAAKNIQYF. This chain joins TRBV6-5 and TRBJ2-4; 13 bases agree with TRBD2. V was clipped by 0 bases and J by 1 base; unmatched bases: 6. Germline CDR1 and CDR2: MNHEY and SVGAGI. CDR3 length equals 19 residues.